The 21 T cell receptor beta chains below come from one sample, sequenced in a study of blood T cell repertoires in COVID-19. Repertoires were generated with immunoSEQ multiplex PCR, while TCRdb's copy carries only in-frame clones and drops some. The sample consists of some 460,000 clones, around 89% of them appearing once. Input material: peripheral blood. The receptors shown here come from a woman aged 25 to 39 with acute or convalescent COVID-19.

Notes on this clone: Other DNA sequences in this sample translate to the same CDR3. V and J are TRBV30 and TRBJ1-3; D is undetermined. The CDR3 has 13 amino acids. Germline values: CDR1 GTSNPN, CDR2 SVGIG (reference sequence). V was shortened by 5 bases and J by 0 bases, with 8 bases between the two germline ends. The CDR3 here is CAWSGSSGNTIYF. The CDR3 DNA reads as TGTGCCTGGTCGGGGTCCTCTGGAAACACCATATATTTT.

Remarks on this clone: The identical CDR3 is also encoded by other nucleotide sequences in the sample. As DNA, the CDR3 is TGCGCCAGCAGCTTGGCTCCGGGCAATGAGCAGTTCTTC. It is translated as CASSLAPGNEQFF. The V call is TRBV5-1, the J call TRBJ2-1; no firm D call. CDR1 is SGHRS and CDR2 is YFSETQ in the germline V gene. Deletions cut 0 bases from V and 6 bases from J, with 7 bases between. The CDR3 runs to 13 residues.

The chain is built from TRBV7-2 and TRBJ1-1; 7 bases match TRBD1. The V gene end was trimmed by 5 bases and the J gene end by 1 base; junction bases not matched to a gene: 4. The CDR3 extends over 14 amino acids. The V gene's germline CDR1 is SGHTA and CDR2 FQGNSA. The CDR3 reads CASSTYRGNTEAFF. CDR3 bases: TGTGCCAGCAGCACCTACAGGGGGAACACTGAAGCTTTCTTT.

CDR3 loop: CASSLEGGTSNQPQHF. The CDR3, as DNA: TGTGCCAGCAGCTTAGAGGGAGGGACGAGCAATCAGCCCCAGCATTTT. The chain links TRBV7-8 to TRBJ1-5; possibly TRBD1 for D (5 bases). Germline V lookup: CDR1 SGHVS, CDR2 FQNEAQ. This CDR3 has 16 residues. Trimming took off 1 base at V and 1 base at J, with 11 bases between the two ends.

V and J are TRBV7-8 and TRBJ2-2; 9 bases are a match to TRBD1. CDR1 and CDR2 from the germline V gene are SGHVS and FQNEAQ. The CDR3 runs to 17 residues. J gave up 2 bases and V 5 bases, and 9 bases lay outside the gene matches. The CDR3 nucleotides read TGTGCCAGCAGCCGAGCACTAACAGGGGGCAACACCGGGGAGCTGTTTTTT. Its translation: CASSRALTGGNTGELFF.

The genes are TRBV5-1 and TRBJ1-1; 11 bases agree with TRBD1. Trimming removed 4 bases from V and 7 bases from J; junction bases left unmatched: 6. Looked up from germline, CDR1 is SGHRS and CDR2 is YFSETQ. The CDR3 is 14 residues long. In nucleotides, the CDR3 is TGCGCCAGCAGCCAAGGGGACAGGGGGAATGAAGCTTTCTTT. Translated: CASSQGDRGNEAFF.

J is TRBJ1-1 and V is TRBV19; 12 nucleotides match TRBD1. The CDR3 contains 14 residues. Losses at the gene ends were 5 bases for V and 5 bases for J; bases not matched to a gene: 3. Germline CDR1 LNHDA, CDR2 SQIVND (reference sequence). The CDR3: CASSGDRGQTEAFF. In DNA form, the CDR3 reads TGTGCCAGTAGTGGGGACAGGGGGCAGACTGAAGCTTTCTTT.

As concerns this clone: Other DNA sequences within the sample encode an identical CDR3. CDR3 protein: CASSVGQGITDTQYF. Here the CDR3 DNA reads TGTGCCAGCAGCGTAGGTCAGGGGATTACAGATACGCAGTATTTT. This chain links TRBV9 with TRBJ2-3; D is possibly TRBD1 (6 bases). The germline V gene has CDR1 SGDLS and CDR2 YYNGEE. V was shortened by 0 bases and J by 3 bases, with 11 bases between the two germline ends. CDR3 size: 15 residues.

This chain connects TRBV27 to TRBJ2-5; 8 bases line up with TRBD2. CDR3 length: 15 residues. CDR1 is MNHEY, CDR2 SMNVEV, per germline (reference sequence). The trim removed 7 bases at V and 4 bases at J, leaving 11 bases unmatched. The CDR3 region is CASTPAGGARETQYF. CDR3 DNA: TGTGCCAGCACCCCCGCGGGGGGCGCGAGAGAGACCCAGTACTTC.

The chain recombines TRBV7-2 with TRBJ2-1; 7 nucleotides align to TRBD1. V dropped 5 bases and J dropped 3; count of bases not matched to a gene: 7. Germline loops: CDR1 SGHTA, CDR2 FQGNSA. The CDR3 spans 15 residues. CDR3 sequence: CASSPIGDSYNEQFF. CDR3 nucleotide sequence: TGTGCCAGCAGCCCGATCGGGGACAGCTACAATGAGCAGTTCTTC.

V gene TRBV5-1 combines with J gene TRBJ2-7; a possible D gene is TRBD1 (6 bases). V shed 3 bases and J shed 0 bases, with 10 bases lying between them. Germline loops: CDR1 SGHRS, CDR2 YFSETQ. The CDR3 sequence is 14 residues long. The CDR3 here is CASSSTGSSYEQYF. The CDR3 DNA reads TGCGCCAGCAGCTCTACAGGGAGCTCCTACGAGCAGTACTTC. The full variable domain, with the rest looked up from reference TRBV5-1 and TRBJ2-7, is KAGVTQTPRYLIKTRGQQVTLSCSPISGHRSVSWYQQTPGQGLQFLFEYFSETQRNKGNFPGRFSGRQFSNSRSEMNVSTLELGDSALYLCASSSTGSSYEQYFGPGTRLTVT.

The V and J genes are TRBV7-6 and TRBJ2-1, with 7 positions matching TRBD2. V dropped 2 bases and J dropped 8; count of bases not matched to a gene: 30. The CDR3 totals 22 residues. Germline values: CDR1 SGHVS, CDR2 FNYEAQ. The CDR3 DNA follows: TGTGCCAGCAGCTTATTTGCGTGGCGAGGTGGGGGGGGTCGAAGATGGGTCCATGAGCAGTTCTTC. Protein: CASSLFAWRGGGGRRWVHEQFF.

The chain joins TRBV5-4 to TRBJ1-1; D might be TRBD1 (6 bases). Germline assignment: CDR1 SGHNT and CDR2 YYREEE (reference sequence). The length of the CDR3 is 13 residues. With 6 bases removed from V and 10 bases from J, the gap between germline ends came to 19 bases. CDR3 sequence: CASTPGADGVAFF. The CDR3 nucleotides are TGTGCCAGCACCCCAGGGGCCGATGGTGTAGCTTTCTTT.

The rearrangement joins TRBV10-1 to TRBJ1-1; TRBD1 is a possible D gene (6 bases). CDR3 size: 11 residues. Germline assignment: CDR1 WNHNN and CDR2 SYGVQD (reference sequence). V lost 8 bases, J lost 8 bases, and 12 bases lay in between. As DNA, the CDR3 is TGCGCCAGCCGGGGGGCAGCCGAAGCTTTCTTT. This sequence encodes CASRGAAEAFF.

J is TRBJ2-7 and V is TRBV30, with a weak D call TRBD2 (6 bases). The CDR3 totals 13 residues. Trimming shortened V by 2 bases and J by 7 bases, and 15 bases separated the two germline ends. CDR1 GTSNPN and CDR2 SVGIG come from the germline V gene (reference sequence). CDR3: CAWSRGTLGEQYF. CDR3 in DNA: TGTGCCTGGAGTCGGGGGACCTTGGGGGAGCAGTACTTC. The full variable domain, its missing parts supplied by reference TRBV30 and TRBJ2-7, is SQTIHQWPATLVQPVGSPLSLECTVEGTSNPNLYWYRQAAGRGLQLLFYSVGIGQISSEVPQNLSASRPQDRQFILSSKKLLLSDSGFYLCAWSRGTLGEQYFGPGTRLTVT.

Worth noting for this clone: In the same sample, other DNA sequences code for this CDR3. The chain joins TRBV7-3 to TRBJ1-1; D ambiguous. CDR1 and CDR2 (germline): SGHTA, FQGTGA. Trimming took off 1 base at V and 3 bases at J, with 6 bases between the two ends. This CDR3 spans 13 amino acids. The CDR3 DNA sequence: TGTGCCAGCAGCTTAATGCGGGACACTGAAGCTTTCTTT. Translating it yields CASSLMRDTEAFF.

The CDR3 loop is CSASSGITTETQYF. DNA of the CDR3: TGCAGTGCTAGTTCCGGGATCACAACAGAGACCCAGTACTTC. The chain carries TRBV20-1 and TRBJ2-5, with TRBD2 as a possible D gene (5 bases). V was cut by 3 bases and J by 4 bases, with 15 bases left in between. Looked up from germline, CDR1 is DFQATT and CDR2 is SNEGSKA (reference sequence). This CDR3 contains 14 residues.

This chain links TRBV5-1 with TRBJ1-2, with unresolved D. The V gene's germline CDR1 is SGHRS and CDR2 YFSETQ. CDR3 size: 12 residues. Trimming stripped 4 bases from V and 4 bases from J, with 8 bases between. The CDR3 protein is CASSPGSYGYTF. The CDR3, as DNA: TGCGCCAGCAGCCCCGGGTCCTATGGCTACACCTTC.

The chain carries TRBV4-1 and TRBJ2-5; 15 bases line up with TRBD2. The CDR3 is made up of 17 amino acids. The ends lost 4 bases at V and 2 bases at J; junction bases unmatched: 5. The V gene's germline CDR1 is MGHRA and CDR2 YSYEKL. The CDR3 DNA sequence: TGCGCCAGCAGCCGAGAGGGGACTAGCGGGGGGCAAGAGACCCAGTACTTC. This sequence encodes CASSREGTSGGQETQYF.

The gene calls are TRBV6-5 and TRBJ2-1; 8 bases fit TRBD1. Losses at the gene ends were 6 bases for V and 12 bases for J; bases not matched to a gene: 10. There are 13 residues in the CDR3. The germline gives CDR1 MNHEY, CDR2 SVGAGI. The CDR3 spells CASSPTGGKAQFF. CDR3 DNA: TGTGCCAGCAGCCCCACAGGGGGAAAAGCGCAGTTCTTC.

For the CDR3, the DNA is TGTGCCAGCAGTTACTCGGCGGGGGCGGGTGGCTACACCTTC. Its protein is CASSYSAGAGGYTF. This chain joins TRBV6-5 and TRBJ1-2; D perhaps matches TRBD1 (6 bases). V dropped 0 bases and J dropped 7 bases, with 12 bases sitting between them. Germline V CDR1 and CDR2: MNHEY, SVGAGI. The CDR3 is 14 amino acids.